This passage covers 17 T cell receptor beta chains from one sample sequenced in a study of CD8 T cells in ankylosing spondylitis. Study-level points and caveats: A TCR beta motif made of 7 to 9 highly homologous variants seemed typical of ankylosing spondylitis blood.

These receptors have no known antigen. TCRdb re-derived calls from the 5' RACE reads in MiXCR, one entry per CDR3 protein. This sample carries 500,000 to 550,000 distinct CDR3 sequences, about 12% of them seen once, and the ten largest clones take 6.5% to 7%. The specimen sequenced was blood, either unsorted or a sorted T cell fraction (not recorded which). The receptor set was obtained from a male donor with ankylosing spondylitis.

This clonotype was picked up many times. V and J are TRBV2 and TRBJ1-5; D may be TRBD1 (5 bases). The CDR3 runs to 14 residues. V was cut by 1 base and J by 6 bases, with 10 bases left in between. CDR1 is SNHLY and CDR2 is FYNNEI in the germline V gene. This chain's CDR3 is CASSEGGGGQPQHF. CDR3 nucleotides: TGTGCCAGCAGTGAAGGGGGCGGAGGTCAGCCCCAGCATTTT.

This clonotype was recorded at least ten times. V gene TRBV3-1 combines with J gene TRBJ2-1; 16 bases align to TRBD2. The CDR3 extends over 19 amino acids. V was pared by 4 bases and J by 6 bases, with 12 bases of the junction left unmatched. Germline V gene data show CDR1 as LGHDT and CDR2 as YNNKEL (reference sequence). CDR3: CASSPEGTSGRARGNEQFF. Written as DNA, the CDR3 is TGTGCCAGCAGCCCAGAAGGGACTAGCGGGAGGGCGAGAGGCAATGAGCAGTTCTTC.

In this sample, this clonotype turned up a few times. The gene calls are TRBV5-1 and TRBJ2-7, with 7 bases identical to TRBD2. Germline assignment: CDR1 SGHRS and CDR2 YFSETQ. The CDR3 consists of 16 residues. V was clipped by 3 bases and J by 2 bases; unmatched bases: 11. CDR3 bases: TGCGCCAGCAGCTCGGGCTCCGGGACTACCGCCTACGAGCAGTACGTC. This sequence encodes CASSSGSGTTAYEQYV.

This clonotype was seen many times. The chain uses TRBV20-1 and TRBJ2-5; maybe TRBD2 (5 bases). The CDR3 has 12 residues. CDR1 is DFQATT, CDR2 SNEGSKA, per germline (reference sequence). V was pared by 5 bases and J by 1 base, with 8 bases between. This chain's CDR3 is CSAGLFQETQYF. The CDR3 DNA reads TGCAGTGCTGGACTTTTCCAAGAGACCCAGTACTTC.

V and J are TRBV12-3 or TRBV12-4 and TRBJ2-2; D perhaps matches TRBD2 (5 bases). This CDR3 has 12 residues. Trimming took 7 bases from V and 4 from J, leaving 7 bases between them. The DNA of the CDR3 is TGTGCCAGCACCCGGGGCACCGGGGAGCTGTTTTTT. Its translation is CASTRGTGELFF.

In its sample, this clonotype was seen a few times. The chain joins TRBV10-3 to TRBJ2-3; 14 bases match TRBD2. Trimming removed 10 bases from V and 2 bases from J; junction bases left unmatched: 2. The germline CDR1 and CDR2 sequences are ENHRY and SYGVKD. The CDR3 sequence is 14 residues long. The CDR3 here is CATGLAGDTDTQYF. CDR3 DNA: TGTGCCACGGGACTAGCGGGGGACACAGATACGCAGTATTTT.

This clonotype was picked up a small number of times. J is TRBJ2-1 and V is TRBV3-1; 7 bases map to TRBD1. The CDR3 is 17 residues long. CDR1 is LGHDT, CDR2 YNNKEL, per germline (reference sequence). The V and J ends lost 4 bases and 7 bases, in that order; junction bases with no gene match: 16. The CDR3 nucleotides are TGTGCCAGCAGCCGGATAAAGACAGGGTTTATCGGTAATGAGCAGTTCTTC. The encoded protein is CASSRIKTGFIGNEQFF.

This chain links TRBV7-9 with TRBJ2-3, with D tentatively TRBD1 (5 bases). V was cut by 0 bases and J by 7 bases, with 11 bases left in between. Germline assignment: CDR1 SEHNR and CDR2 FQNEAQ (reference sequence). The CDR3 totals 14 residues. The CDR3 sequence: CASSLAGARHTQYF. CDR3 bases: TGTGCCAGCAGCTTAGCTGGGGCCCGCCATACGCAGTATTTT.

V gene TRBV19 combines with J gene TRBJ1-5; D might be TRBD1 (6 bases). Germline V CDR1 and CDR2: LNHDA, SQIVND (reference sequence). V lost 6 bases and J 4 bases, leaving 10 bases between the germline ends. The CDR3 extends over 13 amino acids. The DNA of the CDR3 is TGTGCCAGTAGCGACAGGCTAAATCAGCCCCAGCATTTT. This codes for CASSDRLNQPQHF.

This clonotype was found many times. V gene TRBV5-1 combines with J gene TRBJ1-5; D perhaps matches TRBD1 (6 bases). Germline V CDR1 and CDR2: SGHRS, YFSETQ. The CDR3 runs 14 residues. The V gene lost 0 bases and the J gene lost 5 bases, with 9 bases spanning the gap. The CDR3 loop is CASSLGSGDQPQHF. DNA of the CDR3: TGCGCCAGCAGCTTGGGTTCAGGGGATCAGCCCCAGCATTTT.

This clonotype was seen more than once but under ten times. The rearrangement joins TRBV19 to TRBJ1-2, with D tentatively TRBD1 (5 bases). Germline V gene data show CDR1 as LNHDA and CDR2 as SQIVND (reference sequence). The ends were cut back, 6 bases at V and 4 bases at J, with 15 bases in the middle. The CDR3 is made up of 14 amino acids. In DNA form, the CDR3 reads TGTGCCAGTAGAACCCCGGGACGGATCTATGGCTACACCTTC. Translated, it gives CASRTPGRIYGYTF.

This clonotype was seen many times. The chain employs TRBV10-3 and TRBJ1-5; 11 bases match TRBD1. The ends lost 4 bases at V and 6 bases at J; junction bases unmatched: 5. Germline CDR1 reads ENHRY; CDR2 reads SYGVKD. The CDR3 has 15 residues. CDR3 sequence reads: CAISGTGGAGQPQHF. DNA of the CDR3: TGTGCCATCAGTGGGACAGGGGGCGCGGGTCAGCCCCAGCATTTT.

This clonotype was found a few times. V is TRBV24-1 and J is TRBJ2-2; no clear D gene. The V gene's germline CDR1 is KGHDR and CDR2 SFDVKD. Trimming stripped 8 bases from V and 2 bases from J, with 8 bases between. CDR3 length equals 13 residues. The CDR3 here is CATTDLNTGELFF. The CDR3, as DNA: TGTGCCACCACGGATCTAAACACCGGGGAGCTGTTTTTT.

This sequence joins TRBV15 and TRBJ1-5; 7 bases are a match to TRBD1. V lost 2 bases to trimming and J lost 6 bases; unmatched junction nucleotides: 10. Per germline, CDR1 LNHNV and CDR2 YYDKDF (reference sequence). The CDR3 is 16 amino acids. CDR3 coding DNA: TGTGCCACCAGCAGATCCTTAGGGGGCAAAGCTCAGCCCCAGCATTTT. Translation gives CATSRSLGGKAQPQHF.

The V call is TRBV12-3 or TRBV12-4, the J call TRBJ1-5; D perhaps matches TRBD1 (5 bases). V gave up 5 bases and J gave up 3 bases, with 8 bases separating them. This CDR3 has 13 amino acids. CDR3 loop: CASSDSLNQPQHF. The CDR3 DNA follows: TGTGCCAGCAGTGACAGTCTCAATCAGCCCCAGCATTTT.

This chain uses TRBV20-1 with TRBJ1-2; D not certain. The CDR3 extends over 12 amino acids. Germline V gives CDR1 DFQATT, CDR2 SNEGSKA (reference sequence). For the CDR3, the DNA is TGCAGCGTACTTGGAGCTAACTATGGCTACACCTTC. It is translated as CSVLGANYGYTF.

The chain links TRBV20-1 to TRBJ2-5, with TRBD1 matching over 8 bases. CDR3 length: 15 amino acids. Germline-derived CDR1 and CDR2 are DFQATT and SNEGSKA (reference sequence). The junction had 5 bases not matched to a gene; V was cut back by 0 bases and J by 2 bases. The CDR3, as DNA: TGCAGTGCTAGAGAGGACAGGGTGCAACAAGAGACCCAGTACTTC. This sequence encodes CSAREDRVQQETQYF.